This T cell receptor (beta chain) came from a study of B cell selection in AIRE deficiency. Only in-frame clones appear in the TCRdb table, and some are missing; sequencing was by immunoSEQ multiplex PCR. The sample holds about 19,000 clones, 93% seen once. Looked up from germline, CDR1 is MNHEY and CDR2 is SMNVEV (reference sequence). The CDR3 totals 13 residues. Trimming took 6 bases from V and 9 from J; bases not matched to a gene: 6. Regulatory T cells were sorted as CD4+CD25hiCD127low/negative cells. The sequenced sample was CD4+CD25+ Tregs sorted from PBMCs. The source of this sequence is a human donor in good health. V gene TRBV27 combines with J gene TRBJ1-4, with TRBD1 identical over 8 bases. In DNA, the CDR3 is TGTGCCAGCAGGCAGGGGGCAACTCAAAAACTGTTTTTT. It yields the protein CASRQGATQKLFF.